The 26 T cell receptor beta chains below come from one sample, sequenced in a study of cytomegalovirus exposure and HLA in healthy donors. It was with 60 Vbeta and 13 Jbeta primers that the PCR ran. Assay: immunoSEQ multiplex PCR; the TCRdb copy retains only in-frame clones and omits some. Of roughly 130,000 clones listed, 80% are singletons. Input material: PBMCs. These TCRs come from a man aged 25-40 years in good health and CMV-seronegative.

The sample holds one count of this clone. The genes are TRBV28 and TRBJ2-7, with D maybe TRBD1 (5 bases). V was cut by 3 bases and J by 2 bases, with 17 bases left in between. Germline V CDR1 and CDR2: MDHEN, SYDVKM. The CDR3 has 16 residues. The CDR3 spells CASSFYGQVLPYEQYF. Here the CDR3 DNA reads TGTGCCAGCAGTTTTTACGGACAAGTTTTACCCTACGAGCAGTACTTC. Complete variable domain (other parts from reference TRBV28 and TRBJ2-7): DVKVTQSSRYLVKRTGEKVFLECVQDMDHENMFWYRQDPGLGLRLIYFSYDVKMKEKGDIPEGYSVSREKKERFSLILESASTNQTSMYLCASSFYGQVLPYEQYFGPGTRLTVT.

This clone was observed a few times. This chain joins TRBV5-1 and TRBJ1-5, with 10 bases matching TRBD1. V was clipped by 4 bases and J by 0 bases; unmatched bases: 4. Per the germline V gene, CDR1 is SGHRS and CDR2 is YFSETQ. This CDR3 comprises 16 residues. As DNA, the CDR3 is TGCGCCAGCAGCCCAGGACAGGGGGATAGCAATCAGCCCCAGCATTTT. Its translation is CASSPGQGDSNQPQHF.

This chain uses TRBV7-3 with TRBJ2-7; 7 bases match TRBD1. The CDR3 runs to 15 residues. Germline V gene sequence: CDR1 SGHTA, CDR2 FQGTGA. With V trimmed by 5 bases and J by 0 bases, 7 bases remained unmatched. The CDR3 sequence: CASSPSTGPSYEQYF. The CDR3 DNA reads TGTGCCAGCAGCCCCTCGACAGGGCCCTCCTACGAGCAGTACTTC. Combining the CDR3 with reference TRBV7-3 and TRBJ2-7 gives the whole variable domain GAGVSQTPSNKVTEKGKYVELRCDPISGHTALYWYRQSLGQGPEFLIYFQGTGAADDSGLPNDRFFAVRPEGSVSTLKIQRTERGDSAVYLCASSPSTGPSYEQYFGPGTRLTVT.

Points on this clone: Other nucleotide sequences from this sample produce the same CDR3. The chain couples TRBV9 to TRBJ2-7; 9 positions agree with TRBD2. CDR3 size: 14 residues. After removal of 2 bases from V and 5 bases from J, the junction contained 5 bases not matched to a gene. The germline V gene has CDR1 SGDLS and CDR2 YYNGEE. CDR3 in amino acids: CASSVSSGSDEQYF. As DNA, the CDR3 is TGTGCCAGCAGCGTGAGTAGCGGGAGCGACGAGCAGTACTTC.

This clone was seen more than once but under ten times. The CDR3, as DNA: TGTGCCAGCACTGGGGACAGGGGGTACGAGCAGTACTTC. Translation: CASTGDRGYEQYF. This chain joins TRBV6-6 and TRBJ2-7; TRBD1 aligns across 11 bases. The ends lost 7 bases at V and 4 bases at J; junction bases unmatched: 3. From germline, CDR1 is MNHNY and CDR2 SVGAGI (reference sequence). The length of the CDR3 is 13 residues.

The DNA for the CDR3 is TGTGCCAGCAGCTTGGTTCAAAACTCTAATCAGCCCCAGCATTTT. Translation: CASSLVQNSNQPQHF. This chain uses TRBV5-8 with TRBJ1-5; no clear D gene. V shed 0 bases and J shed 4 bases, with 11 bases lying between them. Germline assignment: CDR1 SGHTS and CDR2 YDEGEE. The CDR3 has 15 residues.

The gene calls are TRBV19 and TRBJ2-7; D might be TRBD2 (5 bases). V was pared by 3 bases and J by 1 base, with 10 bases between. Germline CDR1 reads LNHDA; CDR2 reads SQIVND (reference sequence). The CDR3 sequence is 14 residues long. The CDR3 DNA reads as TGTGCCAGTAGTATTCCGGGGTCTTCCTACGAGCAGTACTTC. It specifies CASSIPGSSYEQYF.

The V gene is TRBV19, the J gene TRBJ2-1, with 7 bases aligning to TRBD2. With V trimmed by 3 bases and J by 4 bases, 6 bases remained unmatched. This CDR3 has 15 residues. Looked up from germline, CDR1 is LNHDA and CDR2 is SQIVND (reference sequence). CDR3 residues: CASSMSAGMYNEQFF. CDR3 nucleotide sequence: TGTGCCAGTAGTATGTCAGCGGGAATGTACAATGAGCAGTTCTTC.

The V and J genes are TRBV14 and TRBJ2-3; 8 bases are a match to TRBD1. Per germline, CDR1 SGHDN and CDR2 FVKESK. J was trimmed by 1 base and V by 6 bases; bases with no gene match: 3. CDR3 length: 14 residues. The CDR3, as DNA: TGTGCCAGCAGACGGGGACAGGGCACAGATACGCAGTATTTT. This codes for CASRRGQGTDTQYF.

The gene calls are TRBV7-2 and TRBJ2-3; TRBD2 aligns across 8 bases. The CDR3 covers 16 residues. V trimming: 5 bases; J trimming: 1 base; junction bases outside the gene matches: 8. Germline CDR1 and CDR2: SGHTA and FQGNSA. CDR3: CASSPIATSGTDTQYF. In DNA, the CDR3 is TGTGCCAGCAGCCCCATTGCGACTAGCGGCACAGATACGCAGTATTTT.

The chain recombines TRBV9 with TRBJ2-3, with 9 bases fitting TRBD2. CDR1 is SGDLS, CDR2 YYNGEE, per germline. The CDR3 sequence is 15 residues long. The trim removed 0 bases at V and 4 bases at J, leaving 3 bases unmatched. The CDR3 loop is CASSVASSGADTQYF. The CDR3 bases are TGTGCCAGCAGCGTAGCTTCTAGCGGGGCAGATACGCAGTATTTT.

A note on this clone: Other DNA sequences from this sample encode an identical CDR3 as well. V usage is TRBV6-5 and J usage is TRBJ1-1; TRBD1 matches at 7 bases. Germline V gene sequence: CDR1 MNHEY, CDR2 SVGAGI. CDR3 length: 13 amino acids. V gave up 6 bases and J gave up 3 bases; unmatched junction bases: 4. The CDR3 is CASSRTGDTEAFF. The CDR3 DNA is TGTGCCAGCAGCCGTACAGGGGACACTGAAGCTTTCTTT.

The V gene is TRBV30, the J gene TRBJ1-1, with D possibly matching TRBD1 (6 bases). This CDR3 region has 15 residues. The germline V and J ends were trimmed by 3 bases and 4 bases, with 18 bases remaining between them. Germline V CDR1 and CDR2: GTSNPN, SVGIG (reference sequence). CDR3 DNA sequence: TGTGCCTGGAGGACCGACAGGCTCGGGGTCACTGAAGCTTTCTTT. Translated, it gives CAWRTDRLGVTEAFF.

This rearrangement joins TRBV6-5 to TRBJ1-4, with D perhaps TRBD1 (5 bases). Trimming removed 9 bases from V and 1 base from J, with 12 bases in between. The CDR3 totals 14 residues. Germline CDR1 is MNHEY and CDR2 is SVGAGI. CDR3 residues: CASRSRVTNEKLFF. The DNA of the CDR3 is TGTGCCAGTCGAAGCAGGGTAACTAATGAAAAACTGTTTTTT.

The chain has TRBV4-3 and TRBJ2-3; TRBD2 matches 10 bases. CDR1 is LGHNA and CDR2 is YSLEER in the germline V gene. Trimming took 4 bases from V and 0 from J; bases not matched to a gene: 10. This CDR3 region has 18 residues. As DNA, the CDR3 is TGCGCCAGCAGCCCTACTTGGACTAGCGGATCTAGCACAGATACGCAGTATTTT. Amino acids: CASSPTWTSGSSTDTQYF.

This clone occurred once. The V gene is TRBV27, the J gene TRBJ1-4; the match to TRBD1 covers 7 bases. The CDR3 sequence is 14 residues long. Germline V CDR1 and CDR2: MNHEY, SMNVEV (reference sequence). V trimming: 5 bases; J trimming: 8 bases; junction bases outside the gene matches: 8. CDR3 sequence reads: CASSDTGDVEKLFF. The CDR3 coding sequence is TGTGCCAGCAGTGATACAGGGGATGTGGAAAAACTGTTTTTT.

The rearrangement joins TRBV30 to TRBJ1-1; no definite D call. CDR1 and CDR2 (germline): GTSNPN, SVGIG (reference sequence). Trimming cost V 2 bases and J 1 base, with 5 bases left between them. The CDR3 is 12 residues long. In DNA form, the CDR3 reads TGTGCCTGGAGTCAGTCGAACACTGAAGCTTTCTTT. Protein sequence: CAWSQSNTEAFF.

J is TRBJ1-1 and V is TRBV11-2; 8 bases are a match to TRBD1. Germline lookup yields CDR1 SGHAT and CDR2 FQNNGV. V lost 5 bases and J lost 1; bases outside the gene matches: 6. There are 15 residues in the CDR3. CDR3 nucleotide sequence: TGTGCCAGCAGCCTAGGGGACAGGAGGAACACTGAAGCTTTCTTT. The encoded protein is CASSLGDRRNTEAFF.

The table lists this clone with a few counts. The chain joins TRBV29-1 to TRBJ1-1; TRBD1 agrees at 7 bases. CDR3 size: 14 residues. In germline, CDR1 is SQVTM, CDR2 ANQGSEA. Germline trimming cut 7 bases from V and 1 base from J; bases unmatched to any gene: 9. CDR3 in amino acids: CSAREAGGNTEAFF. CDR3 bases: TGCAGCGCCAGGGAGGCAGGGGGGAACACTGAAGCTTTCTTT. Full variable domain (remainder filled in from reference TRBV29-1 and TRBJ1-1): SAVISQKPSRDICQRGTSLTIQCQVDSQVTMMFWYRQQPGQSLTLIATANQGSEATYESGFVIDKFPISRPNLTFSTLTVSNMSPEDSSIYLCSAREAGGNTEAFFGQGTRLTVV.

The chain carries TRBV4-1 and TRBJ2-1, with 14 bases fitting TRBD2. The CDR3 consists of 17 residues. V trimming: 1 base; J trimming: 1 base; junction bases outside the gene matches: 0. Germline assignment: CDR1 MGHRA and CDR2 YSYEKL. The DNA for the CDR3 is TGCGCCAGCAGCCAAGGGACTAGCGGGAGGTCCTACAATGAGCAGTTCTTC. Amino acids: CASSQGTSGRSYNEQFF.

This chain connects TRBV7-9 to TRBJ2-7, with TRBD1 matching 7 bases. V lost 1 base to trimming and J lost 3 bases; unmatched junction nucleotides: 6. Germline V lookup: CDR1 SEHNR, CDR2 FQNEAQ (reference sequence). This CDR3 is 15 amino acids long. Here the CDR3 DNA reads TGTGCCAGCAGCTTAGAGAAGGGGGCGGTCTACGAGCAGTACTTC. Translated, it gives CASSLEKGAVYEQYF.

The V gene is TRBV6-5, the J gene TRBJ1-1; 7 bases align to TRBD1. The J segment lost 1 base and the V segment lost 6 bases, leaving 5 bases of the junction unmatched. The germline gives CDR1 MNHEY, CDR2 SVGAGI. The CDR3 is made up of 14 amino acids. CDR3 region: CASRPYRGNTEAFF. The CDR3 DNA sequence: TGTGCCAGCAGGCCATACAGGGGGAACACTGAAGCTTTCTTT.

The rearrangement joins TRBV27 to TRBJ2-1; D is perhaps TRBD2 (5 bases). Germline loops: CDR1 MNHEY, CDR2 SMNVEV (reference sequence). V was clipped by 3 bases and J by 8 bases, with 20 bases between them. This CDR3 spans 16 amino acids. Written as DNA, the CDR3 is TGTGCCAGCAGTTTCCAAACGGACTCGCCGGGGTATGAGCAGTTCTTC. Its protein product is CASSFQTDSPGYEQFF.

The chain joins TRBV11-2 to TRBJ2-5, with 7 bases fitting TRBD1. The CDR3 sequence is 16 residues long. Germline trimming cut 5 bases from V and 5 bases from J; bases unmatched to any gene: 14. Germline V gives CDR1 SGHAT, CDR2 FQNNGV. CDR3 bases: TGTGCCAGCAGCCCTCGGACCGGGACAGTTATCGAGACCCAGTACTTC. It encodes CASSPRTGTVIETQYF.

In the case of this clone: The junction departs from the called germline gene at one end, perhaps through a read error. The chain links TRBV25-1 to TRBJ1-5; TRBD1 might be the D (6 bases). This CDR3 region has 14 residues. CDR1 MGHDK and CDR2 SYGVNS come from the germline V gene. CDR3 protein: CASSESGEGQPQNF. The CDR3 nucleotides are TGTGCCAGCAGTGAGTCAGGGGAAGGTCAGCCCCAGAATTTT.

V is TRBV11-1 and J is TRBJ2-5; D uncertain. The CDR3 runs 12 residues. Germline-derived CDR1 and CDR2 are SGHAT and FQDESV (reference sequence). V was clipped by 1 base and J by 5 bases, with 5 bases between them. CDR3 in amino acids: CASSLVSETQYF. The DNA for the CDR3 is TGTGCCAGCAGCTTAGTATCGGAGACCCAGTACTTC.